The present T cell receptor (beta chain) was sequenced within a study of response to subunit inactivated influenza vaccine. General study findings and limits: After each seasonal influenza vaccination, few new T cells are recruited, the authors suggested.

TCRdb processed the RT-PCR reads anew with MiXCR; each CDR3 protein has one entry. The sample carries 800,000 or so distinct CDR3 sequences, approximately 21% recorded once. This clonotype was seen a handful of times. Its antigen is undetermined. The sample consisted of PBMCs from blood, taken more than 4 days after vaccination. This sequence was found in a man between 45 and 60 years old who received an inactivated influenza vaccine.

The CDR3 protein is CASNRPGVSYEQYF. CDR3 bases: TGTGCCAGCAACCGACCTGGGGTGTCCTACGAGCAGTACTTC. This chain connects TRBV7-2 to TRBJ2-7, with D hard to call. The CDR3 contains 14 residues. Germline V gives CDR1 SGHTA, CDR2 FQGNSA. Trimming removed 7 bases at V and 1 base at J, with 14 bases between.